Presented here are 10 T cell receptor beta chains from one specimen sequenced in a study of cytomegalovirus exposure and HLA in healthy donors. Amplification used 60 Vbeta primers and 13 Jbeta primers. The repertoire was sequenced with immunoSEQ multiplex PCR; TCRdb's copy has only in-frame clones and lacks some. The repertoire consists of about 96,000 clones, with 60% to 75% occurring once and the leading ten covering approximately 14%. Sample: PBMCs. The source is a woman in her 70s in good health and CMV-seropositive.

This clone has more than one count but fewer than ten. This chain uses TRBV2 with TRBJ1-5; a weak D match, TRBD1 (5 bases). CDR3 size: 15 residues. V lost 0 bases and J lost 3, with 9 bases in between. CDR1 and CDR2 (germline): SNHLY, FYNNEI. The CDR3 reads CASSEAAGNNQPQHF. CDR3 bases: TGTGCCAGCAGTGAAGCAGCAGGGAACAATCAGCCCCAGCATTTT.

The J gene is TRBJ2-7, the V gene TRBV5-5; D gene ambiguous. The CDR3 totals 15 residues. V lost 0 bases and J lost 3, with 13 bases in between. CDR1 is SGHKS and CDR2 is YYEKEE in the germline V gene (reference sequence). Here the CDR3 reads CASSLVNFLDYEQYF. The CDR3 coding sequence is TGTGCCAGCAGCTTGGTTAACTTCCTTGACTACGAGCAGTACTTC.

This chain joins TRBV9 and TRBJ2-7, with D maybe TRBD1 (6 bases). CDR1 is SGDLS and CDR2 is YYNGEE in the germline V gene. The CDR3 consists of 15 residues. Trimming removed 2 bases at V and 2 bases at J, with 14 bases between. CDR3 residues: CASSVEQGSTYEQYF. The CDR3 DNA sequence: TGTGCCAGCAGCGTCGAACAGGGTTCCACCTACGAGCAGTACTTC.

The chain carries TRBV11-3 and TRBJ2-3; TRBD1 agrees at 9 bases. The CDR3 totals 16 residues. Germline V gene lookup returns CDR1 SGHNT and CDR2 YENEEA. V lost 1 base to trimming and J lost 4 bases; unmatched junction nucleotides: 6. This CDR3 reads CASSLGLGQGADTQYF. CDR3 nucleotides: TGTGCCAGCAGCTTAGGACTGGGACAGGGCGCAGATACGCAGTATTTT.

The V and J genes are TRBV7-8 and TRBJ2-1, with D tentatively TRBD2 (6 bases). This CDR3 has 13 amino acids. Trimming took off 7 bases at V and 10 bases at J, with 17 bases between the two ends. The V gene's germline CDR1 is SGHVS and CDR2 FQNEAQ. The DNA for the CDR3 is TGTGCCAGCACCATCACTGGAGGGGACGAGCAGTTCTTC. This gives the protein CASTITGGDEQFF.

The CDR3 is CASSQGTSGDYEQYF. In nucleotides, the CDR3 is TGCGCCAGCAGCCAGGGCACTAGCGGGGATTACGAGCAGTACTTC. The V and J genes are TRBV4-3 and TRBJ2-7; 10 bases fit TRBD2. J gave up 4 bases and V 3 bases, and 6 bases lay outside the gene matches. The CDR3 has 15 residues. Germline V gene sequence: CDR1 LGHNA, CDR2 YSLEER.

The chain uses TRBV6-1 and TRBJ2-7, with D maybe TRBD1 (6 bases). The germline CDR1 and CDR2 sequences are MNHNS and SASEGT. V lost 6 bases and J 3 bases, leaving 12 bases between the germline ends. This CDR3 has 13 residues. The CDR3 region is CASRWTASYEQYF. CDR3 in DNA: TGTGCCAGCAGGTGGACAGCGAGCTACGAGCAGTACTTC.

This clone was counted only a few times. This chain connects TRBV7-2 to TRBJ1-1, with TRBD1 as a possible D gene (6 bases). Germline CDR1 and CDR2: SGHTA and FQGNSA. The CDR3 extends over 16 amino acids. V was cut by 1 base and J by 2 bases, with 14 bases left in between. CDR3 in amino acids: CASSLVVGAGNTEAFF. CDR3 DNA sequence: TGTGCCAGCAGCTTAGTGGTGGGGGCTGGAAACACTGAAGCTTTCTTT.

This clone was detected only once. The chain recombines TRBV7-9 with TRBJ2-7, with 9 bases identical to TRBD1. The V gene end was trimmed by 6 bases and the J gene end by 1 base; junction bases not matched to a gene: 4. The CDR3 loop spans 14 amino acids. The germline V gene encodes CDR1 SEHNR and CDR2 FQNEAQ (reference sequence). The CDR3: CASRPGTGSYEQYF. Written as DNA, the CDR3 is TGTGCCAGCAGACCCGGGACAGGGTCCTACGAGCAGTACTTC.

The sample holds one count of this clone. The chain carries TRBV7-2 and TRBJ2-5, with D perhaps matching TRBD2 (5 bases). Between the trimmed V and J ends, which lost 0 bases and 5 bases, there was a span of 13 bases. The CDR3 has 15 amino acids. The germline V gene encodes CDR1 SGHTA and CDR2 FQGNSA. CDR3 loop: CASSLALLEDETQYF. CDR3 bases: TGTGCCAGCAGCTTAGCGCTGTTGGAGGACGAGACCCAGTACTTC.